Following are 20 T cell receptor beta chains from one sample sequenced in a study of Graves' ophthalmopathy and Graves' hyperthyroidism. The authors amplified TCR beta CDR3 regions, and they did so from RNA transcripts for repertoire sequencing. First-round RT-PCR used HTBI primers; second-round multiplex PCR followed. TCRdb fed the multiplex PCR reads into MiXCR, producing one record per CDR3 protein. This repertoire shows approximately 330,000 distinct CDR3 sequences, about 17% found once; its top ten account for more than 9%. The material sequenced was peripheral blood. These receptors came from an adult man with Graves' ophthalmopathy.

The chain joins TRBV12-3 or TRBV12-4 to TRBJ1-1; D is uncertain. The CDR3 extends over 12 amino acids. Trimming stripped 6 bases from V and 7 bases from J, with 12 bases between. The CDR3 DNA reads TGTGCCAGCAGCCATTCCTCAGGTGAAGCTTTCTTT. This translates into CASSHSSGEAFF.

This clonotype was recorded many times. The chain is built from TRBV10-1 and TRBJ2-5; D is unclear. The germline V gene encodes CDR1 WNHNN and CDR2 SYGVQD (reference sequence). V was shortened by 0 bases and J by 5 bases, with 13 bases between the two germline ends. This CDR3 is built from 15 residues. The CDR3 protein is CASSESIDVSETQYF. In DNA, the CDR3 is TGCGCCAGCAGTGAGTCAATAGACGTCTCCGAGACCCAGTACTTC.

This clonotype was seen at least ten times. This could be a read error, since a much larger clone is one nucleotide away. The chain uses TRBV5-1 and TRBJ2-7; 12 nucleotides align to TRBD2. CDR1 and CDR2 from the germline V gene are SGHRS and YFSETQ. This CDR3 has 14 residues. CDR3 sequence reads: CTSRKTSGSGEQYF. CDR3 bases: TGCACCAGCAGGAAGACTAGCGGGAGCGGCGAGCAGTACTTC.

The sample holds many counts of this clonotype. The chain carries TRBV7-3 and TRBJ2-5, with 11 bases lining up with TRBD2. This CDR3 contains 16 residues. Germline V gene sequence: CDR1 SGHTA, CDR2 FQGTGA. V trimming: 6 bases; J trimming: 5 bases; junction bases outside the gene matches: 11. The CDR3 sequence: CASSRIAGGPGETQYF. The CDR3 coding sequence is TGTGCCAGCAGTAGGATAGCGGGAGGGCCTGGGGAGACCCAGTACTTC. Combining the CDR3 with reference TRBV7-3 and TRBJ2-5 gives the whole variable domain GAGVSQTPSNKVTEKGKYVELRCDPISGHTALYWYRQSLGQGPEFLIYFQGTGAADDSGLPNDRFFAVRPEGSVSTLKIQRTERGDSAVYLCASSRIAGGPGETQYFGPGTRLLVL.

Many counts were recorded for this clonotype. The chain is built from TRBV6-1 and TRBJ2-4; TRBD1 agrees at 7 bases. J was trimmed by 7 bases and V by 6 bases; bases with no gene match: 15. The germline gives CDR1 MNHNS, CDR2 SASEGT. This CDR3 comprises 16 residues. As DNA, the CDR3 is TGTGCCAGCAGAGAGGGGGCTATGGGGTTTGGGAACATTCAGTACTTC. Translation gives CASREGAMGFGNIQYF.

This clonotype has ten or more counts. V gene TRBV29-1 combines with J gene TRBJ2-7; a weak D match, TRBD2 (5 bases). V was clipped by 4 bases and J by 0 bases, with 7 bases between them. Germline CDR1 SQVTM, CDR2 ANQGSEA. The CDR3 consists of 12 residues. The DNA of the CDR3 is TGCAGCGTTGTCGGGAACTCCTACGAGCAGTACTTC. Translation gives CSVVGNSYEQYF.

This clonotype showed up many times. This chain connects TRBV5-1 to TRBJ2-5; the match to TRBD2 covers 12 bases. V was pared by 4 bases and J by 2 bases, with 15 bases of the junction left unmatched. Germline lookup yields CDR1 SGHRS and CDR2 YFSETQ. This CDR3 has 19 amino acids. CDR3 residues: CASSRGLAGTIDIQETQYF. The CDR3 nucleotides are TGCGCCAGCAGCCGCGGACTAGCGGGAACAATTGATATTCAAGAGACCCAGTACTTC.

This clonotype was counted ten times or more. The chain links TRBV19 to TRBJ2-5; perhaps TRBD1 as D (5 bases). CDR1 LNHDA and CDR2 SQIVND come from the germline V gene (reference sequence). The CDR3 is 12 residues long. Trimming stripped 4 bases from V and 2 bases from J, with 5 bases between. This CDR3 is CASSRTQETQYF. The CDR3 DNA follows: TGTGCCAGTAGTAGGACACAAGAGACCCAGTACTTC. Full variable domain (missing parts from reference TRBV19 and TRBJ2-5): DGGITQSPKYLFRKEGQNVTLSCEQNLNHDAMYWYRQDPGQGLRLIYYSQIVNDFQKGDIAEGYSVSREKKESFPLTVTSAQKNPTAFYLCASSRTQETQYFGPGTRLLVL.

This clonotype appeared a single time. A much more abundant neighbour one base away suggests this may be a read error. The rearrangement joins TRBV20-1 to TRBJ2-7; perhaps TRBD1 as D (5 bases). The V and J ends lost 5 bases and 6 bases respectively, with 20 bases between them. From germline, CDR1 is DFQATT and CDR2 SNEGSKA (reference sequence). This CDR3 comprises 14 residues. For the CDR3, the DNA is TGCAGTGCTGCATGGACACCCCGAGGTGGCGAGCAGTACTTC. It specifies CSAAWTPRGGEQYF.

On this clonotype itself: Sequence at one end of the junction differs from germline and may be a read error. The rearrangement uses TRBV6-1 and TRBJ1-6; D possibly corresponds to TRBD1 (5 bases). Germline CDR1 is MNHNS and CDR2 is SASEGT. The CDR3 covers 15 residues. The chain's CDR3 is CAISREGTKNSPLHF. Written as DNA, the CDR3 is TGTGCCATCAGTAGAGAGGGGACCAAAAATTCACCCCTCCACTTT.

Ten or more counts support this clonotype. CDR3 amino acids: CASSLDSFGSQYF. CDR3 bases: TGTGCCAGCAGCTTAGATAGTTTTGGGTCCCAGTACTTC. The chain is built from TRBV7-9 and TRBJ2-5; D remains unclear. Germline lookup yields CDR1 SEHNR and CDR2 FQNEAQ (reference sequence). The CDR3 is made up of 13 amino acids. V lost 1 base to trimming and J lost 9 bases, with 12 bases between them. Looking up the rest from reference TRBV7-9 and TRBJ2-5 gives the full variable domain: DTGVSQNPRHKITKRGQNVTFRCDPISEHNRLYWYRQTLGQGPEFLTYFQNEAQLEKSRLLSDRFSAERPKGSFSTLEIQRTEQGDSAMYLCASSLDSFGSQYFGPGTRLLVL.

This CDR3 is CATSRDRSDGYGYTF. CDR3 DNA sequence: TGTGCCACCAGCAGAGATAGAAGCGACGGCTATGGCTACACCTTC. The chain employs TRBV15 and TRBJ1-2; D remains ambiguous. Deletions cut 0 bases from V and 4 bases from J, with 12 bases between. Germline CDR1 is LNHNV and CDR2 is YYDKDF (reference sequence). The CDR3 runs to 15 residues.

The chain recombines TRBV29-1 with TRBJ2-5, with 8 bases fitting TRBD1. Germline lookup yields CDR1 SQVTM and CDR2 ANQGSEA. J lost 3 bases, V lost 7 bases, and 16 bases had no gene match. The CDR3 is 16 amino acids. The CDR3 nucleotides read TGCAGCGCAGGACAGGGACTCCAGGGGGCCGAAGAGACCCAGTACTTC. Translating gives CSAGQGLQGAEETQYF.

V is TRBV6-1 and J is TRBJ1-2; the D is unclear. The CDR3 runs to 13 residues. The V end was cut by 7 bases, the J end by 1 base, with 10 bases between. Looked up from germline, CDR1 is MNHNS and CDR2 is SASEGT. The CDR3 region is CASTHEHNYGYTF. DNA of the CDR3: TGTGCCAGCACTCACGAGCATAACTATGGCTACACCTTC.

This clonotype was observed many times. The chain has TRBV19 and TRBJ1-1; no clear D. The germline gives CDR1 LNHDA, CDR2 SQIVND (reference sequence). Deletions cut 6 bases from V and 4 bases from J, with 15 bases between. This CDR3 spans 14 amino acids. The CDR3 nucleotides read TGTGCCAGTAGGCTACTTGGACTGACCACTGAAGCTTTCTTT. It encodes CASRLLGLTTEAFF.

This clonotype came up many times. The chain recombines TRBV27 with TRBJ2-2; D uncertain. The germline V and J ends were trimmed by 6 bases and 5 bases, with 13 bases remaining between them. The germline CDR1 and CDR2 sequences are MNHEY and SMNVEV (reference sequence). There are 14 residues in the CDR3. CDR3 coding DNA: TGTGCCAGCAGACCCACCCCAAGTACCGGGGAGCTGTTTTTT. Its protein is CASRPTPSTGELFF.

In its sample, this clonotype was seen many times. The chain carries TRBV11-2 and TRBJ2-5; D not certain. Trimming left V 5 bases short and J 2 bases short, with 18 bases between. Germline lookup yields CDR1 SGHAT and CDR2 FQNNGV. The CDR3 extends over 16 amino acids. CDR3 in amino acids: CASSTPRASTQETQYF. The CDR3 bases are TGTGCCAGCAGCACGCCCCGGGCCAGCACTCAAGAGACCCAGTACTTC.

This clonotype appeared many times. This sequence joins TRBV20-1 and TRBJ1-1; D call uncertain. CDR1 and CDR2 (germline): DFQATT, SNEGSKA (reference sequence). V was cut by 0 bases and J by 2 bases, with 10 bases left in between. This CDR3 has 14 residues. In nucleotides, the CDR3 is TGCAGTGCTAGAGATCCAGCCAGCAACACTGAAGCTTTCTTT. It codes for CSARDPASNTEAFF.

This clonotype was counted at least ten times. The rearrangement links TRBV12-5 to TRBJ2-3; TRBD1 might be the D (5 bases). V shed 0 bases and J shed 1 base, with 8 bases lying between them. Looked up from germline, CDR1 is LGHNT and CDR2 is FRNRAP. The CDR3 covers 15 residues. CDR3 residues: CASGLVQGGTDTQYF. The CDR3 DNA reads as TGTGCTAGTGGTTTGGTACAAGGGGGCACAGATACGCAGTATTTT. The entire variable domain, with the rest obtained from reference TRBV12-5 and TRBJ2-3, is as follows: DARVTQTPRHKVTEMGQEVTMRCQPILGHNTVFWYRQTMMQGLELLAYFRNRAPLDDSGMPKDRFSAEMPDATLATLKIQPSEPRDSAVYFCASGLVQGGTDTQYFGPGTRLTVL.

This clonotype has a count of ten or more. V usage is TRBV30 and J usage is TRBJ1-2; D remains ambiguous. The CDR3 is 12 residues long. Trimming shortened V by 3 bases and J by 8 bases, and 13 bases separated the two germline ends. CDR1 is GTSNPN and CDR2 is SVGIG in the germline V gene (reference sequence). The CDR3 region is CAWRHRREGYTF. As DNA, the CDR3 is TGTGCCTGGAGGCATCGTAGGGAGGGCTACACCTTC.